The rows below give T cell receptor beta chains drawn from one sample of a study of graft-versus-host responses after intestinal transplantation. The table came from immunoSEQ multiplex PCR; TCRdb's copy has only in-frame clones and leaves some out. The table shows under 75,000 clones, with roughly 89% occurring only once. Sequenced material: ileum tissue, taken less than 400 days after transplant. These TCRs come from a human patient who received an intestinal transplant, so some T cells may come from the graft donor. Both conserved end residues are part of each CDR3. D genes are given only for firm matches. Clone size appears in some rows only: once, few, many, or a class for an expanded clone.

TRBJ2-2 TRBV10-1 - TRBD2 CASSDILLAGENTGELFF TGCGCCAGCAGTGATATTTTACTAGCGGGAGAGAACACCGGGGAGCTGTTTTTT
TRBJ2-3 TRBV5-4 - - CASSSTGADTQYF TGTGCCAGCAGCTCAACAGGAGCAGATACGCAGTATTTT
TRBJ2-1 TRBV6-5 - TRBD2 CASCSSGGEQFF TGTGCCAGCTGCTCTTCGGGAGGTGAGCAGTTCTTC
TRBJ2-5 TRBV5-1 - TRBD1 CASSLGTGRRETQYF TGCGCCAGCAGCCTCGGGACAGGGAGGCGGGAGACCCAGTACTTC
TRBJ2-7 TRBV6-1 - - CASSERWESTYEQYF TGTGCCAGCAGTGAACGGTGGGAGTCTACCTACGAGCAGTACTTC
TRBJ2-4 TRBV2 - TRBD2 CASSDGREYSKNIQYF TGTGCCAGCAGTGATGGGCGGGAGTACTCCAAAAACATTCAGTACTTC
TRBJ2-7 TRBV5-1 - - CASSLNWEIEQYF TGCGCCAGCAGCTTGAACTGGGAGATAGAGCAGTACTTC
TRBJ1-2 TRBV6-6 - - CASSPPQVDPVLGYTF TGTGCCAGCAGTCCCCCCCAGGTCGACCCAGTCCTTGGCTACACCTTC
TRBJ1-1 TRBV11-1 - TRBD1 CASSLRQGWTGRTEAFF TGTGCCAGCAGCTTACGACAGGGATGGACTGGGAGGACTGAAGCTTTCTTT
TRBJ2-3 TRBV30 - - CAWSGYGTDTQYF TGTGCCTGGAGTGGGTACGGCACAGATACGCAGTATTTT
TRBJ2-7 TRBV5-5 - - CASSHRGPSYEQYF TGTGCCAGCAGCCATCGGGGTCCTTCCTACGAGCAGTACTTC
TRBJ1-3 TRBV4-1 once - CASSQGRRSSGNTIYF TGCGCCAGCAGCCAAGGCCGAAGAAGCTCTGGAAACACCATATATTTT
TRBJ1-4 TRBV7-9 - TRBD1 CASSLGQGGEKLFF TGTGCCAGCAGCTTGGGACAGGGCGGTGAAAAACTGTTTTTT
TRBJ2-7 TRBV19 - TRBD1 CASSIGTGGDEQYF TGTGCCAGTAGTATAGGGACAGGGGGCGACGAGCAGTACTTC
TRBJ1-1 TRBV28 - - CASSRDRSTTEAFF TGTGCCAGCAGTAGAGACAGGTCAACCACTGAAGCTTTCTTT
TRBJ2-3 TRBV2 - TRBD2 CASSEGLGLGMATQYF TGTGCCAGCAGTGAGGGGTTGGGACTAGGCATGGCTACGCAGTATTTT
TRBJ2-5 TRBV2 - - CASTPQGGETQYF TGTGCCAGCACGCCACAGGGCGGCGAGACCCAGTACTTC
TRBJ1-2 TRBV10-2 - - CASSDIGVIYGYTF TGCGCCAGCAGCGATATCGGGGTGATCTATGGCTACACCTTC
TRBJ2-3 TRBV29-1 - TRBD2 CSVEVWGLEKDTQYF TGCAGCGTTGAGGTTTGGGGACTAGAGAAAGATACGCAGTATTTT
TRBJ1-6 TRBV28 - - CASSLGISYSPLHF TGTGCCAGCAGTTTAGGCATTTCCTATTCACCCCTCCACTTT
TRBJ2-7 TRBV27 - - CASSHRGYEQYF TGTGCCAGCAGCCATAGGGGTTACGAGCAGTACTTC
TRBJ2-4 TRBV6-1 - - CASSEQGWNIQYF TGTGCCAGCAGCGAACAGGGTTGGAACATTCAGTACTTC
TRBJ2-5 TRBV11-2 - - CASSSGQMGTQYF TGTGCCAGCAGCTCGGGACAAATGGGGACCCAGTACTTC
TRBJ2-3 TRBV29-1 once TRBD1 CSVDRGPGQVGRGPTDTQYF TGCAGCGTTGATAGGGGCCCGGGACAGGTGGGAAGGGGCCCCACAGATACGCAGTATTTT
TRBJ2-7 TRBV6-1 - - CASGSLYEQYF TGTGCCAGCGGGAGTCTCTACGAGCAGTACTTC
TRBJ2-7 TRBV12-1 - - CASSAGQALSYEQYF TGTGCCAGCAGTGCGGGACAGGCCCTCTCCTACGAGCAGTACTTC
TRBJ2-1 TRBV7-9 - - CASSLAGTLHNEQFF TGTGCCAGCAGCTTAGCCGGGACACTCCACAATGAGCAGTTCTTC
TRBJ2-7 TRBV6-5 - TRBD1 CASSYRDREGVYEQYF TGTGCCAGCAGTTACAGGGACAGGGAGGGGGTCTACGAGCAGTACTTC
TRBJ2-5 TRBV6-4 - TRBD2 CASSDSSGELFQETQYF TGTGCCAGCAGTGACTCGAGCGGGGAACTCTTCCAAGAGACCCAGTACTTC
TRBJ2-7 TRBV7-9 - - CASSHDGYYEQYF TGTGCCAGCAGCCATGACGGCTACTACGAGCAGTACTTC
TRBJ2-2 TRBV4-1 - TRBD2 CASSQAWGEGPSYGELFF TGCGCCAGCAGCCAAGCGTGGGGGGAGGGACCTTCTTACGGGGAGCTGTTTTTT
TRBJ2-7 TRBV6-4 - - CASSRVRGEQYF TGTGCCAGCAGCCGCGTAAGGGGGGAGCAGTACTTC
TRBJ1-4 TRBV6-1 - TRBD1 CASSDPGTGVEKLFF TGTGCCAGCAGTGATCCCGGGACAGGGGTAGAAAAACTGTTTTTT
TRBJ2-6 TRBV7-9 - - CASSLVGSGANVLTF TGTGCCAGCAGCTTAGTAGGTTCTGGGGCCAACGTCCTGACTTTC
TRBJ2-7 TRBV4-2 - TRBD2 CASSQDPWDSGGWEQYF TGTGCCAGCAGCCAAGATCCTTGGGATAGCGGGGGATGGGAGCAGTACTTC
TRBJ1-2 TRBV29-1 - - CSVGAGRYGYTF TGCAGCGTTGGGGCAGGTCGCTATGGCTACACCTTC
TRBJ2-7 TRBV21-1 - - CASSNPLGQGGHEQYF TGTGCCAGCAGCAACCCCTTAGGGCAGGGAGGACACGAGCAGTACTTC
TRBJ1-5 TRBV21-1 - - CASKEGDQPQHF TGTGCCAGTAAAGAGGGAGATCAGCCCCAGCATTTT
TRBJ1-1 TRBV10-2 - TRBD1 CASSPQGWRRLNTEAFF TGCGCCAGCAGTCCACAGGGGTGGAGACGTCTGAACACTGAAGCTTTCTTT
TRBJ2-3 TRBV4-1 - - CASSQFVVDSKYF TGCGCCAGCAGCCAATTTGTCGTCGACTCGAAGTATTTT
TRBJ2-7 TRBV2 - - CASSEAGQYEQYF TGTGCCAGCAGTGAAGCAGGCCAGTACGAGCAGTACTTC
TRBJ2-7 TRBV11-2 - - CASSFGATYEQYF TGTGCCAGCAGCTTCGGGGCTACCTACGAGCAGTACTTC
TRBJ2-4 TRBV30 few - CAWSVQTLAKNIQYF TGTGCCTGGAGTGTACAGACACTAGCCAAAAACATTCAGTACTTC
TRBJ2-7 TRBV4-1 - - CASSLLDVSYEQYF TGCGCCAGCAGCTTACTCGACGTCTCCTACGAGCAGTACTTC
TRBJ2-4 TRBV2 - - CASSDFGASDLKNIQYF TGTGCCAGCAGTGACTTCGGGGCTAGCGATCTCAAAAACATTCAGTACTTC
TRBJ1-1 TRBV4-2 - - CASSLGVDTEAFF TGTGCCAGCAGCCTTGGGGTGGACACTGAAGCTTTCTTT
TRBJ2-5 TRBV6-5 - TRBD2 CASTRSGGAQETQYF TGTGCCAGCACTAGGAGCGGGGGGGCACAGGAGACCCAGTACTTC
TRBJ1-5 TRBV27 once - CASSFSPNQPQHF TGTGCCAGCAGTTTCTCCCCTAATCAGCCCCAGCATTTT
TRBJ2-1 TRBV7-3 - - CASSSMGQKQFF TGTGCCAGCAGCTCAATGGGACAAAAGCAGTTCTTC
TRBJ2-1 TRBV10-1 few TRBD1 CASSAPKGYGQGNEQFF TGCGCCAGCAGTGCTCCAAAGGGGTATGGACAGGGCAATGAGCAGTTCTTC
TRBJ2-7 TRBV11-2 - TRBD2 CASSLPGAGVAYEQYF TGTGCCAGCAGCCTCCCTGGGGCGGGGGTCGCCTACGAGCAGTACTTC
TRBJ1-4 TRBV5-4 - - CASSLGGATNEKLFF TGTGCCAGCAGCTTGGGCGGAGCAACTAATGAAAAACTGTTTTTT
TRBJ2-7 TRBV13 - TRBD1 CASSFDRDGYEQYF TGTGCCAGCAGCTTTGACAGGGACGGCTACGAGCAGTACTTC
TRBJ1-3 TRBV6-5 - TRBD1 CASSPTGVGNTIYF TGTGCCAGCAGTCCGACAGGGGTCGGAAACACCATATATTTT
TRBJ1-5 TRBV27 - - CASSSGFRGRDQPQHF TGTGCCAGCAGTTCAGGGTTCAGGGGTAGGGATCAGCCCCAGCATTTT
TRBJ2-7 TRBV7-9 - - CASSDLGSNSYEQYF TGTGCCAGCAGCGACTTGGGGAGCAACTCCTACGAGCAGTACTTC
TRBJ2-6 TRBV6-5 - - CASGLSGGANVLTF TGTGCCAGCGGCTTGTCCGGGGGGGCCAACGTCCTGACTTTC
TRBJ1-2 TRBV5-1 - - CASSLVSGRVSYGYTF TGCGCCAGCAGCTTGGTTAGTGGCAGGGTGAGCTATGGCTACACCTTC